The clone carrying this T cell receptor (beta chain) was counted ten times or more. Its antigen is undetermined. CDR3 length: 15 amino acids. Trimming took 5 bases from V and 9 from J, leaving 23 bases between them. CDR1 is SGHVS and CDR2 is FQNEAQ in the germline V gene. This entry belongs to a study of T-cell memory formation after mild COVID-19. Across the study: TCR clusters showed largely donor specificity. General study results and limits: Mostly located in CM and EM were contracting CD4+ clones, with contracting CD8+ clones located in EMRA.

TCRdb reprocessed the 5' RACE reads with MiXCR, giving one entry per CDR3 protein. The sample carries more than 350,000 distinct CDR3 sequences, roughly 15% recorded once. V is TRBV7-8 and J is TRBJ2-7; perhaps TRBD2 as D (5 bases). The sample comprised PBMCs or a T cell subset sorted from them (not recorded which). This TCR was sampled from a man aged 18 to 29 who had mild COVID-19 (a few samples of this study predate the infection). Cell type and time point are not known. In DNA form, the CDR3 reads TGTGCCAGCAGCGAGGATATGTCCGTAAGGGAGAGGCAGTACGTC. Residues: CASSEDMSVRERQYV.